Shown below are 17 T cell receptor beta chains from a single sample sequenced in a study of T cells in Graves' hyperthyroidism and ophthalmopathy. TCR beta CDR3 regions were amplified from RNA transcripts. First-round RT-PCR targeting the TCR CDR3 was performed with the HTBI primer set. MiXCR, run by TCRdb on the multiplex PCR reads, gives a single entry per CDR3 protein. Of approximately 610,000 distinct CDR3 sequences listed, about 15% are singletons. Sequenced sample: blood. These receptors all come from a woman aged 40 to 50 with Graves' ophthalmopathy.

In this sample, this clonotype turned up many times. The gene calls are TRBV11-3 and TRBJ2-2; D is possibly TRBD2 (5 bases). The germline V gene has CDR1 SGHNT and CDR2 YENEEA. The CDR3 extends over 13 amino acids. V gave up 5 bases and J gave up 6 bases, with 10 bases separating them. CDR3 DNA sequence: TGTGCCAGCAGCAGAGAGGGTTCCGGGGAGCTGTTTTTT. Its protein is CASSREGSGELFF.

This clonotype showed up many times. The rearrangement links TRBV7-9 to TRBJ1-1, with D hard to call. The germline V gene has CDR1 SEHNR and CDR2 FQNEAQ (reference sequence). This CDR3 region has 13 residues. Trimming removed 5 bases from V and 0 bases from J, with 7 bases in between. CDR3 sequence (DNA): TGTGCCAGCAGCCATGGGATGAACACTGAAGCTTTCTTT. This gives the protein CASSHGMNTEAFF.

This clonotype was seen ten or more times. The genes are TRBV10-3 and TRBJ1-5; D is undetermined. Germline CDR1 reads ENHRY; CDR2 reads SYGVKD. V was trimmed by 10 bases and J by 7 bases, leaving 14 bases between them. The length of the CDR3 is 12 residues. CDR3 coding DNA: TGTGCCACTCCCTGGGTGGAACAGCCCCAGCATTTT. Translation gives CATPWVEQPQHF.

There are many counts of this clonotype. The V call is TRBV29-1, the J call TRBJ1-2, with D uncertain. The germline V gene encodes CDR1 SQVTM and CDR2 ANQGSEA. The V end was cut by 1 base, the J end by 7 bases, with 13 bases between. CDR3 length equals 13 residues. The CDR3, as DNA: TGCAGCGTTGAAGCAGGCCGTACCCCTGGCTACACCTTC. This translates into CSVEAGRTPGYTF.

The chain couples TRBV11-1 to TRBJ2-5; 14 positions agree with TRBD2. This CDR3 region has 17 residues. V was clipped by 5 bases and J by 4 bases; unmatched bases: 9. The germline gives CDR1 SGHAT, CDR2 FQDESV (reference sequence). CDR3 residues: CASSPGTSGRVGETQYF. The CDR3 region has the DNA TGTGCCAGCAGCCCCGGGACTAGCGGGAGAGTGGGAGAGACCCAGTACTTC.

This clonotype was observed a handful of times. This chain joins TRBV20-1 and TRBJ2-1; the D is unclear. V was cut by 0 bases and J by 13 bases, with 10 bases left in between. CDR1 is DFQATT and CDR2 is SNEGSKA in the germline V gene (reference sequence). CDR3 size: 11 residues. The CDR3 nucleotides are TGCAGTGCTAGAGATGTGGCGGTCCAGTTCTTC. This sequence encodes CSARDVAVQFF.

The rearrangement uses TRBV6-5 and TRBJ2-3; maybe TRBD1 (6 bases). The CDR3 is 13 residues long. Germline lookup yields CDR1 MNHEY and CDR2 SVGAGI. Between the trimmed V and J ends, which lost 3 bases and 4 bases, there was a span of 8 bases. The CDR3 spells CASSYPGADTQYF. CDR3 in DNA: TGTGCCAGCAGTTATCCAGGGGCAGATACGCAGTATTTT.

This clonotype was observed at least ten times. For the CDR3, the DNA is TGCGCCAGCAGCTTCGGGGGGGGCAGGGACTACTACGAGCAGTACTTC. Its protein product is CASSFGGGRDYYEQYF. The chain couples TRBV5-1 to TRBJ2-7, with TRBD2 identical over 8 bases. Germline loops: CDR1 SGHRS, CDR2 YFSETQ. CDR3 length equals 16 residues. V lost 2 bases and J lost 3; bases outside the gene matches: 10.

This clonotype was seen at least ten times. V usage is TRBV11-1 and J usage is TRBJ1-3; possibly TRBD1 for D (5 bases). The germline CDR1 and CDR2 sequences are SGHAT and FQDESV (reference sequence). CDR3 size: 14 residues. V lost 2 bases to trimming and J lost 4 bases, with 9 bases between them. The CDR3 DNA reads TGTGCCAGCAGCTTACCTGGGGACGGAAACACCATATATTTT. The encoded protein is CASSLPGDGNTIYF.

Ten or more counts support this clonotype. This rearrangement joins TRBV7-8 to TRBJ1-1; weak D call: TRBD1 (5 bases). The CDR3 contains 14 residues. Trimming pared 3 bases from V and 3 bases from J, leaving 11 bases between. Germline V gene sequence: CDR1 SGHVS, CDR2 FQNEAQ. The CDR3 DNA is TGTGCCAGCAGCTTGACGGGACTTTACACTGAAGCTTTCTTT. Protein sequence: CASSLTGLYTEAFF.

This clonotype has a handful of counts. The chain employs TRBV5-1 and TRBJ2-2; 7 bases fit TRBD2. From germline, CDR1 is SGHRS and CDR2 YFSETQ. The V gene end was trimmed by 4 bases and the J gene end by 6 bases; junction bases not matched to a gene: 6. CDR3 length: 14 amino acids. The CDR3 protein is CASSTRLAAGELFF. As DNA, the CDR3 is TGCGCCAGCAGCACCCGACTAGCCGCCGGGGAGCTGTTTTTT.

The chain carries TRBV6-1 and TRBJ2-2, with 7 positions matching TRBD2. The CDR3 is 16 amino acids. J lost 1 base, V lost 5 bases, and 7 bases had no gene match. The V gene's germline CDR1 is MNHNS and CDR2 SASEGT. CDR3 nucleotides: TGTGCCAGCAGTCGAAGGGAGGGACTGAACACCGGGGAGCTGTTTTTT. This gives the protein CASSRREGLNTGELFF.

This clonotype turned up a few times. The chain has TRBV5-1 and TRBJ2-3, with TRBD2 matching over 11 bases. The junction had 5 bases not matched to a gene; V was cut back by 2 bases and J by 0 bases. Germline CDR1 is SGHRS and CDR2 is YFSETQ. The CDR3 length is 17 residues. CDR3 DNA sequence: TGCGCCAGCAGCTTCCGCTGGACTAGCGGGAGCACAGATACGCAGTATTTT. The encoded protein is CASSFRWTSGSTDTQYF.

The chain joins TRBV18 to TRBJ1-2, with a possible D match to TRBD1 (6 bases). This CDR3 contains 13 residues. CDR1 is KGHSH and CDR2 is LQKENI in the germline V gene. The V end was cut by 3 bases, the J end by 8 bases, with 13 bases between. This chain's CDR3 is CASSPTAGEGYTF. The DNA of the CDR3 is TGTGCCAGCTCACCCACGGCAGGGGAAGGCTACACCTTC.

This clonotype was found many times. The genes are TRBV12-3 or TRBV12-4 and TRBJ2-5, with D uncertain. Trimming cost V 3 bases and J 2 bases, with 10 bases left between them. This CDR3 is 14 amino acids long. The CDR3 region has the DNA TGTGCCAGCAGTTTGGCCCCTGAACAAGAGACCCAGTACTTC. Its protein is CASSLAPEQETQYF.

This clonotype was picked up many times. The chain has TRBV7-8 and TRBJ1-5; 10 bases map to TRBD1. This CDR3 contains 15 residues. CDR1 and CDR2 (germline): SGHVS, FQNEAQ. V trimming: 4 bases; J trimming: 7 bases; junction bases outside the gene matches: 7. The CDR3 loop is CASSSTGGYGQPQHF. Written as DNA, the CDR3 is TGTGCCAGCAGCTCGACAGGGGGCTATGGGCAGCCCCAGCATTTT.

This clonotype was seen many times. J is TRBJ2-5 and V is TRBV2; possible D gene TRBD2, 5 bases. The germline V gene has CDR1 SNHLY and CDR2 FYNNEI. The CDR3 extends over 15 amino acids. Trimming took 6 bases from V and 1 from J, leaving 15 bases between them. CDR3 sequence reads: CASSLSRGPQETQYF. CDR3 nucleotides: TGTGCCAGCAGCCTATCGAGAGGGCCCCAAGAGACCCAGTACTTC. The variable domain in full, completed from reference TRBV2 and TRBJ2-5, reads EPEVTQTPSHQVTQMGQEVILRCVPISNHLYFYWYRQILGQKVEFLVSFYNNEISEKSEIFDDQFSVERPDGSNFTLKIRSTKLEDSAMYFCASSLSRGPQETQYFGPGTRLLVL.